Below, 2 T cell receptor beta chains from the same sample are listed, as sequenced in a study of T cell repertoires in cytomegalovirus infection. Via MiXCR, TCRdb re-called the reads, giving one row per CDR3 protein. In the table there are 230,000 or so distinct CDR3 sequences, around 15% of which are singletons. Material for sequencing was CD8+ T cells from PBMCs. These receptor sequences come from a human donor in good health (CMV status not recorded). Some clones in this sample may be carry-over from other donors' samples.

The V gene is TRBV4-1, the J gene TRBJ2-5; tentatively, D is TRBD2 (6 bases). V was clipped by 0 bases and J by 4 bases, with 9 bases between them. CDR1 MGHRA and CDR2 YSYEKL come from the germline V gene. The CDR3 has 14 residues. This CDR3 reads CASSQERETETQYF. CDR3 DNA: TGCGCCAGCAGCCAAGAACGGGAGACAGAGACCCAGTACTTC.

This clonotype was counted ten times or more. The chain has TRBV20-1 and TRBJ2-7; D may match TRBD1 or TRBD2 (5 bases each). Germline assignment: CDR1 DFQATT and CDR2 SNEGSKA (reference sequence). The CDR3 consists of 14 residues. The V and J ends lost 5 bases and 2 bases respectively, with 16 bases between them. Here the CDR3 reads CSAENRDRPYEQYF. CDR3 in DNA: TGCAGTGCTGAGAACCGGGACCGGCCCTACGAGCAGTACTTC.